Listed below are T cell receptor beta chains from one sample, sequenced in a study of CD8 T cells in ankylosing spondylitis. TCRdb used MiXCR to reprocess the 5' RACE reads, holding one entry per CDR3 protein. The sample records about 700,000 distinct CDR3 sequences, 19% being singletons. The sequencing input was blood, either unsorted or a sorted T cell fraction (not recorded which). The origin of the receptors is a male donor with ankylosing spondylitis. Both conserved end residues are part of each CDR3. The D gene is left open where the match is weak. Clone size, where shown, is once, few, many, or a class for clones that have expanded.

V	size	J	D	CDR3	DNA
TRBV12-3/TRBV12-4	-	TRBJ2-2	TRBD2	CASSRGTSGAGELFF	TGTGCCAGCAGCCGAGGGACTAGCGGCGCCGGGGAGCTGTTTTTT
TRBV12-3/TRBV12-4	few	TRBJ2-5	TRBD2	CASTLGTIIQETQYF	TGTGCCAGCACCCTTGGGACTATCATACAAGAGACCCAGTACTTC
TRBV6-6	-	TRBJ1-2	-	CASSYGWGYTF	TGTGCCAGCAGTTACGGGTGGGGCTACACCTTC
TRBV12-3/TRBV12-4	many	TRBJ2-1	-	CASSLEQGYNEQFF	TGTGCCAGCAGTTTAGAGCAGGGCTACAATGAGCAGTTCTTC
TRBV5-1	-	TRBJ2-7	TRBD1	CASSKDRDRENEQYF	TGCGCCAGCAGTAAGGACCGGGACAGGGAGAACGAGCAGTACTTC
TRBV3-1	few	TRBJ1-6	-	CASSQGEGFGSPLHF	TGTGCCAGCAGCCAAGGGGAGGGTTTCGGCTCACCCCTCCACTTT
TRBV12-3/TRBV12-4	once	TRBJ2-7	-	CASSLGGQGEQYF	TGTGCCAGCAGTCTAGGAGGGCAGGGGGAGCAGTACTTC
TRBV4-3	-	TRBJ2-7	-	CASSQDPRSSYEQYF	TGCGCCAGCAGCCAAGACCCGCGGAGCTCCTACGAGCAGTACTTC
TRBV20-1	-	TRBJ1-2	-	CSASGRANYGYTF	TGCAGTGCTAGCGGCAGGGCTAACTATGGCTACACCTTC
TRBV20-1	few	TRBJ2-1	TRBD2	CSGWLAGTNEQFF	TGCAGTGGATGGCTAGCGGGAACCAATGAGCAGTTCTTC
TRBV7-2	-	TRBJ2-3	TRBD2	CASSPKLAGGGTDTQYF	TGTGCCAGCAGCCCTAAACTAGCGGGAGGGGGGACAGATACGCAGTATTTT
TRBV12-3/TRBV12-4	many	TRBJ2-2	TRBD2	CASSLRREATGELFF	TGTGCCAGCAGTTTAAGGCGGGAGGCCACCGGGGAGCTGTTTTTT
TRBV27	few	TRBJ2-3	TRBD2	CASSFGLADTDTQYF	TGTGCCAGCAGCTTCGGACTAGCGGACACAGATACGCAGTATTTT
TRBV20-1	many	TRBJ2-5	-	CSAKDWQETQYF	TGCAGTGCTAAGGACTGGCAAGAGACCCAGTACTTC
TRBV11-2	few	TRBJ2-3	-	CASSSGGSFTDTQYF	TGTGCCAGCAGCTCCGGGGGCTCTTTCACAGATACGCAGTATTTT
TRBV18	few	TRBJ2-7	-	CASSPSADFTYEQYF	TGTGCCAGCTCACCATCTGCTGACTTTACCTACGAGCAGTACTTC
TRBV20-1	few	TRBJ2-5	-	CSAYPHSAGLQETQYF	TGCAGTGCTTATCCCCACTCGGCGGGCCTCCAAGAGACCCAGTACTTC
TRBV27	-	TRBJ2-7	-	CASSSAGGPHEQYF	TGTGCCAGCAGTTCGGCAGGGGGGCCCCACGAGCAGTACTTC
TRBV4-2	-	TRBJ2-7	TRBD2	CASSQGWGLAGGPQNYEQYF	TGTGCCAGCAGCCAAGGGTGGGGGCTAGCGGGAGGGCCCCAAAACTACGAGCAGTACTTC
TRBV20-1	few	TRBJ1-2	-	CSARDNNYGYTF	TGCAGTGCTAGAGATAACAACTATGGCTACACCTTC
TRBV20-1	-	TRBJ1-5	-	CSARDWGALGNQPQHF	TGCAGTGCTAGAGATTGGGGGGCTTTGGGCAATCAGCCCCAGCATTTT
TRBV11-2	few	TRBJ2-7	-	CASSLVGGSPYEQYF	TGTGCCAGCAGCTTAGTGGGAGGTTCGCCCTACGAGCAGTACTTC
TRBV9	-	TRBJ1-1	-	CASSVQGDTEAFF	TGTGCCAGCAGCGTCCAAGGAGACACTGAAGCTTTCTTT
TRBV6-5	once	TRBJ2-2	-	CASSYSFSNTGELFF	TGTGCCAGCAGTTACTCGTTCAGCAACACCGGGGAGCTGTTTTTT
TRBV7-9	-	TRBJ2-3	TRBD2	CASSYKAGGPGDTQYF	TGTGCCAGCAGCTACAAAGCGGGGGGGCCAGGGGATACGCAGTATTTT
TRBV7-2	-	TRBJ2-7	-	CASSLWDYEQYF	TGTGCCAGCAGCTTATGGGACTACGAGCAGTACTTC
TRBV6-5	few	TRBJ1-1	TRBD1	CASSFGGTGRTEAFF	TGTGCCAGCAGTTTCGGGGGGACAGGGAGGACTGAAGCTTTCTTT
TRBV18	-	TRBJ2-1	-	CASSRNPRNNEQFF	TGTGCCAGCTCACGTAACCCAAGGAACAATGAGCAGTTCTTC
TRBV5-4	-	TRBJ2-7	-	CASSSPRGAEQYF	TGTGCCAGCAGCTCGCCTCGGGGAGCCGAGCAGTACTTC
TRBV5-5	few	TRBJ2-3	-	CASSLTTGGPDTQYF	TGTGCCAGCAGCCTCACTACCGGTGGCCCAGATACGCAGTATTTT
TRBV6-6	-	TRBJ1-2	-	CASSSGTYWGYTF	TGTGCCAGCAGCTCCGGGACCTATTGGGGCTACACCTTC
TRBV7-9	-	TRBJ2-2	TRBD1	CASSFRGGVTGELFF	TGTGCCAGCAGCTTCAGAGGGGGCGTAACCGGGGAGCTGTTTTTT
TRBV6-5	-	TRBJ1-6	-	CASSYQGGGWNNSPLHF	TGTGCCAGCAGTTACCAGGGTGGGGGATGGAATAATTCACCCCTCCACTTT
TRBV15	-	TRBJ1-2	-	CATGGSNYGYTF	TGTGCCACCGGGGGATCTAACTATGGCTACACCTTC
TRBV4-2	many	TRBJ1-4	-	CASSQDPAADEKLFF	TGTGCCAGCAGCCAAGATCCGGCAGCAGATGAAAAACTGTTTTTT
TRBV9	many	TRBJ1-1	-	CASSVVISQDTEAFF	TGTGCCAGCAGCGTAGTAATTTCCCAAGACACTGAAGCTTTCTTT
TRBV10-3	few	TRBJ1-1	TRBD1	CAIRGWDRDTEAFF	TGTGCCATCAGGGGTTGGGACAGGGACACTGAAGCTTTCTTT
TRBV4-2	-	TRBJ2-1	TRBD2	CASSRTTSGASYNEQFF	TGTGCCAGCAGCCGGACGACTAGCGGGGCCTCCTACAATGAGCAGTTCTTC
TRBV5-1	few	TRBJ2-5	-	CASSLRESQETQYF	TGCGCCAGCAGCTTGAGGGAATCCCAAGAGACCCAGTACTTC